The T cell receptor beta chain under discussion was sequenced for a study of cytomegalovirus exposure and HLA in healthy donors. Study findings and constraints: Previously analyzed data showed that most TCR beta V segments were productive at a frequency of about 87% or about 30%. The availability of immune exposure information extended only to CMV serostatus. Sequences of the TCR beta chain were said to predict the HLA-A and HLA-B alleles of most subjects accurately.

In the PCR, 60 Vbeta and 13 Jbeta primers were used. Per the study methods: Among the unique TCR beta chains that a later analysis counted, about 85 million in all, roughly 11 million were shared. Data came from immunoSEQ multiplex PCR; TCRdb stores just in-frame clones and leaves some out. V, J and clone size are taken as reported in that table, and D and trimming were inferred from the DNA itself. This table holds 120,000 or so clones, approximately 80% found once. V was cut by 2 bases and J by 7 bases, with 17 bases left in between. In germline, CDR1 is MNHEY, CDR2 SVGAGI. The CDR3 runs to 15 residues. A note on this clone: Its specificity is unknown.

The chain employs TRBV6-5 and TRBJ1-2; D may be TRBD1 (5 bases). The sequenced material came from PBMCs. This receptor was taken from a male donor in good health and CMV-seropositive. DNA for the CDR3: TGTGCCAGCAGTTACAGGGGAGGCCAGTCTCCTGGCTACACCTTC. It yields the protein CASSYRGGQSPGYTF.